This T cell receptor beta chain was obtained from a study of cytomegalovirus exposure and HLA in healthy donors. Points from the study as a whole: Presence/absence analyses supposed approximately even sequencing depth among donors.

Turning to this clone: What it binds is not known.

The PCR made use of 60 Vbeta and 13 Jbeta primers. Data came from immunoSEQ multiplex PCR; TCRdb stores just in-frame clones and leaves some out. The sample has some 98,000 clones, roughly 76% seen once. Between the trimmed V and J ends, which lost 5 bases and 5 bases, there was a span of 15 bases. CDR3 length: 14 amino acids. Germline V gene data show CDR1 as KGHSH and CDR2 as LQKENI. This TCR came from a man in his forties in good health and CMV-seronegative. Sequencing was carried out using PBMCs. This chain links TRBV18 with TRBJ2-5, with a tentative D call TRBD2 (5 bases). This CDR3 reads CASSYGIQGETQYF. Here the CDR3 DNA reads TGTGCCAGCTCATACGGGATTCAAGGCGAGACCCAGTACTTC.